These T cell receptor beta chains were read from a single sample in a study of blood T cell repertoires in COVID-19. Data came from immunoSEQ multiplex PCR; TCRdb stores just in-frame clones and leaves some out. The repertoire consists of around 390,000 clones, with roughly 89% occurring once and the leading ten covering about 10%. Input material: PBMCs or T cells enriched from blood (not recorded which). The receptor source for this set is a woman between 45 and 65 years old who had recovered from COVID-19. Both conserved end residues are part of each CDR3. D genes are given only for firm matches. Where a row states a size, it is once, few, many or the class of an expanded clone; other rows omit it.

CASSDRGLVYEQYF TGTGCCAGCAGTGACAGGGGGTTAGTCTACGAGCAGTACTTC TRBD1 TRBJ2-7 few TRBV6-1
CASSDGGTGGGEQYF TGTGCCAGCAGTGACGGGGGGACAGGGGGCGGCGAGCAGTACTTC TRBD1 TRBJ2-7 NA TRBV6-2/TRBV6-3
CASTRQPQHF TGCGCCAGCACGCGGCAGCCCCAGCATTTT NA TRBJ1-5 NA TRBV10-1
CASSFGVNEKLFF TGCGCCAGCAGCTTCGGAGTTAATGAAAAACTGTTTTTT NA TRBJ1-4 NA TRBV5-1
CASSAGLPFDNEQFF TGTGCCAGCAGTGCGGGACTCCCCTTTGACAATGAGCAGTTCTTC NA TRBJ2-1 NA TRBV27
CASSLDSSGGNTGELFF TGCGCCAGCAGCTTGGATTCTAGCGGGGGGAACACCGGGGAGCTGTTTTTT TRBD2 TRBJ2-2 NA TRBV5-1
CASSSTTGNTGELFF TGTGCCAGCAGCTCCACCACAGGGAACACCGGGGAGCTGTTTTTT NA TRBJ2-2 NA TRBV7-9
CASSLVASQETQYF TGCGCCAGCAGCTTGGTGGCCAGTCAAGAGACCCAGTACTTC NA TRBJ2-5 NA TRBV5-1
CASSKVPGRNGNFSSYNEQFF TGTGCCAGCAGCAAAGTTCCCGGGAGAAACGGCAACTTCAGCTCCTACAATGAGCAGTTCTTC NA TRBJ2-1 NA TRBV21-1
CATSDRITGELFF TGTGCCACCAGCGACAGGATCACCGGGGAGCTGTTTTTT NA TRBJ2-2 NA TRBV24-1
CASSSTARGGTEAFF TGTGCCAGCAGCTCCACGGCAAGGGGAGGCACTGAAGCTTTCTTT NA TRBJ1-1 NA TRBV7-3
CASSLVSSWAIRFTGELFF TGCGCCAGCAGCTTGGTTTCTTCCTGGGCCATCAGGTTCACCGGGGAGCTGTTTTTT NA TRBJ2-2 NA TRBV5-1
CASSLSAYEQYF TGTGCCAGCAGCTTGTCCGCCTACGAGCAGTACTTC NA TRBJ2-7 few TRBV7-2
CASSPTYNAASGYTF TGTGCCAGCAGCCCGACCTATAATGCGGCGTCTGGCTACACCTTC NA TRBJ1-2 NA TRBV3-1/TRBV3-2
CASSGGATNEKLFF TGTGCCAGCAGTGGGGGGGCAACTAATGAAAAACTGTTTTTT NA TRBJ1-4 NA TRBV2
CASSSDRGAEAFF TGTGCCAGCAGCTCGGACAGGGGGGCTGAAGCTTTCTTT TRBD1 TRBJ1-1 NA TRBV13
CASKPTGPTNEKLFF TGTGCCAGTAAGCCGACAGGACCAACTAATGAAAAACTGTTTTTT NA TRBJ1-4 NA TRBV19
CASSQETGQLSPLHF TGCGCCAGCAGCCAAGAAACAGGACAGCTTTCACCCCTCCACTTT NA TRBJ1-6 NA TRBV4-1
CASSLTHSGANVLTF TGTGCCAGCAGCTTAACTCACTCTGGGGCCAACGTCCTGACTTTC NA TRBJ2-6 NA TRBV5-6
CASSLDTGSGNTIYF TGCGCCAGCAGCTTGGATACAGGCTCTGGAAACACCATATATTTT NA TRBJ1-3 few TRBV5-1
CASSVTGNTIYF TGTGCCAGCAGCGTAACTGGAAACACCATATATTTT NA TRBJ1-3 few TRBV7-2
CASSQDPSRGTDTQYF TGCGCCAGCAGCCAAGACCCCTCGCGGGGCACAGATACGCAGTATTTT NA TRBJ2-3 NA TRBV4-1
CASSLAGTDPLLLHF TGCGCCAGCAGCTTAGCCGGGACAGACCCTCTCCTCCTCCACTTT TRBD1 TRBJ1-6 NA TRBV23-1